This T cell receptor (beta chain) was observed in a study of post-analysis software for immune sequencing data. Overall study context: Included among the disease courses, which were recorded for the cohort, were relapsing-remitting, secondary progressive and progressive-relapsing multiple sclerosis.

Unique molecular identifiers had been added to the TCR beta cDNA libraries. Each CDR3 protein gets one entry after TCRdb re-called the PCR reads with MiXCR. The table lists about 500,000 distinct CDR3 sequences, approximately 45% of them singletons. Notes on this clonotype: Its antigen remains unknown.

The study's findings and limits: F measure grouped same-batch samples tightly together. Controls significantly exceeded multiple sclerosis patients in normalized Chao1 diversity.

This receptor was taken from a girl aged 10-17 years with multiple sclerosis. Material for sequencing was blood.

CDR3 loop: CSAQAGTSGSFVEQFF. CDR3 DNA sequence: TGCAGTGCCCAGGCCGGGACTAGCGGGAGTTTCGTTGAGCAGTTCTTC. The gene calls are TRBV20-1 and TRBJ2-1; TRBD2 matches at 14 bases. V dropped 6 bases and J dropped 9; count of bases not matched to a gene: 13. This CDR3 has 16 amino acids. Germline assignment: CDR1 DFQATT and CDR2 SNEGSKA (reference sequence).